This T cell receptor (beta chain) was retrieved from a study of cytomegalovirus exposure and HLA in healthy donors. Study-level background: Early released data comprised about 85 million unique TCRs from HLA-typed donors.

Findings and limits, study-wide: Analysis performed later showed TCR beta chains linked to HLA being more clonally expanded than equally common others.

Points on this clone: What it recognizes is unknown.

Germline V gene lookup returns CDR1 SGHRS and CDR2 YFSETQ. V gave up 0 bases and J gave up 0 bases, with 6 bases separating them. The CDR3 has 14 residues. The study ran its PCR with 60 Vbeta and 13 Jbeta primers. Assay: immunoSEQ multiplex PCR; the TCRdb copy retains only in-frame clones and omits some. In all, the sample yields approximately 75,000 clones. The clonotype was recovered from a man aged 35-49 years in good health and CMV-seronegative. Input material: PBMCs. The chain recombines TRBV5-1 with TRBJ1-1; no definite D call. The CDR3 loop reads CASSLDGMNTEAFF. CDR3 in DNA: TGCGCCAGCAGCTTGGACGGGATGAACACTGAAGCTTTCTTT. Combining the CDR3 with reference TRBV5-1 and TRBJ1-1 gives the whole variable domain KAGVTQTPRYLIKTRGQQVTLSCSPISGHRSVSWYQQTPGQGLQFLFEYFSETQRNKGNFPGRFSGRQFSNSRSEMNVSTLELGDSALYLCASSLDGMNTEAFFGQGTRLTVV.